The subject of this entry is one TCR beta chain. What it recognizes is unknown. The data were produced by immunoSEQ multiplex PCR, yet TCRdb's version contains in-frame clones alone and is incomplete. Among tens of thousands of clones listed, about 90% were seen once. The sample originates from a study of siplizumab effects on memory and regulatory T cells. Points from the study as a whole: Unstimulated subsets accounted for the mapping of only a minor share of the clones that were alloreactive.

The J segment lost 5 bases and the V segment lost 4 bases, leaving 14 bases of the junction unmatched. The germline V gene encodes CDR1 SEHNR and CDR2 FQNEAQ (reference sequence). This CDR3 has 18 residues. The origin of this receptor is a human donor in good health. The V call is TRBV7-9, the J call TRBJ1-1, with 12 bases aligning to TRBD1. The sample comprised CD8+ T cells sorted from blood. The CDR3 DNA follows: TGTGCCAGCAGCTCAACCGGGACAGGGGGCCCTATTGATACTGAAGCTTTCTTT. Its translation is CASSSTGTGGPIDTEAFF.